This T cell receptor (beta chain) was observed in a study of blood T cell repertoires in COVID-19. Study-level background: Sites across the United States, Italy and Spain contributed samples from acute and convalescent COVID-19.

In the original workflow: Scientists estimated how many nucleated cells there were by amplifying reference gene primers. This table comes from immunoSEQ multiplex PCR, and its TCRdb copy is limited to in-frame clones, with some not included. That table is the source of V, J and clone size, and D and trimming were worked out from the DNA. The table includes under 200,000 clones, approximately 84% detected once. There are 15 residues in the CDR3. CDR1 SGHTA and CDR2 FQGTGA come from the germline V gene. The V gene lost 3 bases and the J gene lost 0 bases, with 11 bases spanning the gap. Researchers sorted participants into cohorts using their self-reported clinical history.

Sequencing was done on a sample of PBMCs or T cells enriched from blood (not recorded which). This sequence was found in a woman in her thirties or forties with acute COVID-19. V usage is TRBV7-3 and J usage is TRBJ2-5; D perhaps matches TRBD1 (5 bases). CDR3 coding DNA: TGTGCCAGCAGCTTGGCTCCAGGGTACCAAGAGACCCAGTACTTC. Translating gives CASSLAPGYQETQYF. Filled out from reference TRBV7-3 and TRBJ2-5, the complete variable domain reads GAGVSQTPSNKVTEKGKYVELRCDPISGHTALYWYRQSLGQGPEFLIYFQGTGAADDSGLPNDRFFAVRPEGSVSTLKIQRTERGDSAVYLCASSLAPGYQETQYFGPGTRLLVL.